The 14 T cell receptor beta chains in this list originate from one sample, sequenced in a study of immune evolution from preneoplasia to lung adenocarcinoma. Generated by immunoSEQ multiplex PCR, the TCRdb table keeps only in-frame clones and is missing some. Of more than 9,000 clones in the sample, approximately 77% were seen once. Sequenced: FFPE minimally invasive lung adenocarcinoma tissue. The receptors originated from a person in their 70s with lung adenocarcinoma.

The chain employs TRBV6-6 and TRBJ2-2; the D is unclear. CDR3 size: 15 residues. Germline CDR1 MNHNY, CDR2 SVGAGI (reference sequence). V was clipped by 2 bases and J by 3 bases, with 10 bases between them. CDR3 sequence reads: CASSYLSPDTGELFF. For the CDR3, the DNA is TGTGCCAGCAGTTACCTTAGTCCTGACACCGGGGAGCTGTTTTTT.

This clone showed up just a few times. The J gene is TRBJ1-1, the V gene TRBV5-1; tentatively, D is TRBD1 (5 bases). The germline CDR1 and CDR2 sequences are SGHRS and YFSETQ. The V end was cut by 1 base, the J end by 0 bases, with 7 bases between. The CDR3 is 14 residues long. CDR3 protein: CASSLSGMNTEAFF. CDR3 DNA: TGCGCCAGCAGCTTGTCAGGGATGAACACTGAAGCTTTCTTT.

The chain carries TRBV4-1 and TRBJ2-7, with D perhaps assigned TRBD1 or TRBD2 (5 bases each). Deletions cut 2 bases from V and 6 bases from J, with 14 bases between. CDR3 length equals 14 residues. Germline CDR1 MGHRA, CDR2 YSYEKL. CDR3 region: CASSQSQGDSEQYF. The DNA of the CDR3 is TGCGCCAGCAGCCAAAGTCAGGGAGACTCCGAGCAGTACTTC.

Here the CDR3 DNA reads TGTGCCAGCAGCCCTTGGACAGGGAAACACAATGAGCAGTTCTTC. Its protein product is CASSPWTGKHNEQFF. The V call is TRBV11-2, the J call TRBJ2-1, with 8 bases lining up with TRBD1. The CDR3 extends over 15 amino acids. Germline assignment: CDR1 SGHAT and CDR2 FQNNGV. V dropped 5 bases and J dropped 5; count of bases not matched to a gene: 8.

The table lists this clone with a count of one. The CDR3 region is CASSVQGASSYNSPLHF. CDR3 in DNA: TGTGCCAGCAGCGTACAGGGGGCGAGCTCCTATAATTCACCCCTCCACTTT. J is TRBJ1-6 and V is TRBV9, with TRBD1 matching 8 bases. The length of the CDR3 is 17 residues. The germline V gene has CDR1 SGDLS and CDR2 YYNGEE. With 1 base clipped from V and 0 bases from J, the junction kept 3 bases outside the gene matches.

This clone was recorded only once. The genes are TRBV19 and TRBJ1-5; the match to TRBD1 covers 9 bases. This CDR3 comprises 14 residues. Trimming removed 8 bases from V and 3 bases from J; junction bases left unmatched: 5. Germline assignment: CDR1 LNHDA and CDR2 SQIVND (reference sequence). The CDR3 DNA is TGTGCCAGTGGGGGACAGGGAGTCAATCAGCCCCAGCATTTT. Translated: CASGGQGVNQPQHF.

In its sample, this clone was seen a few times. The chain employs TRBV7-6 and TRBJ2-3; 8 bases line up with TRBD2. The J segment lost 0 bases and the V segment lost 1 base, leaving 15 bases of the junction unmatched. The CDR3 loop spans 20 amino acids. Germline V gene sequence: CDR1 SGHVS, CDR2 FNYEAQ. CDR3 in amino acids: CASSLVGAGVRRMSTDTQYF. CDR3 coding DNA: TGTGCCAGCAGCTTAGTAGGAGCGGGAGTCCGTAGGATGAGCACAGATACGCAGTATTTT. The full variable domain, with the rest looked up from reference TRBV7-6 and TRBJ2-3, is GAGVSQSPRYKVTKRGQDVALRCDPISGHVSLYWYRQALGQGPEFLTYFNYEAQQDKSGLPNDRFSAERPEGSISTLTIQRTEQRDSAMYRCASSLVGAGVRRMSTDTQYFGPGTRLTVL.

The chain has TRBV5-6 and TRBJ1-3; no clear D gene. Between the trimmed V and J ends, which lost 4 bases and 0 bases, there was a span of 8 bases. This CDR3 has 14 amino acids. Per the germline V gene, CDR1 is SGHDT and CDR2 is YYEEEE. The CDR3 here is CASSRDYSGNTIYF. The CDR3 bases are TGTGCCAGCAGCCGTGACTACTCTGGAAACACCATATATTTT.

This clone was counted only a few times. The genes are TRBV5-1 and TRBJ2-3; no clear D. CDR1 is SGHRS, CDR2 YFSETQ, per germline. The ends were cut back, 0 bases at V and 2 bases at J, with 10 bases in the middle. The CDR3 is made up of 15 amino acids. CDR3 amino acids: CASSLEQAYTDTQYF. The CDR3 DNA sequence: TGCGCCAGCAGCTTGGAGCAGGCTTACACAGATACGCAGTATTTT.

CDR3 residues: CASSPTGALGNGYTF. CDR3 nucleotide sequence: TGTGCCAGCAGCCCAACAGGGGCACTAGGGAATGGCTACACCTTC. This chain uses TRBV5-8 with TRBJ1-2; 7 bases match TRBD1. CDR3 size: 15 residues. V trimming: 4 bases; J trimming: 6 bases; junction bases outside the gene matches: 12. CDR1 is SGHTS and CDR2 is YDEGEE in the germline V gene.

This clone was seen once. The chain combines TRBV29-1 with TRBJ2-1; the D call may be TRBD1 or TRBD2 (5 bases each). The CDR3 length is 15 residues. V lost 1 base, J lost 0 bases, and 10 bases lay in between. CDR1 SQVTM and CDR2 ANQGSEA come from the germline V gene. The CDR3 nucleotides are TGCAGCGTTGAAGTCGGGGACCACTCCTACAATGAGCAGTTCTTC. Translating gives CSVEVGDHSYNEQFF.

The chain uses TRBV30 and TRBJ1-2, with TRBD1 identical over 7 bases. Looked up from germline, CDR1 is GTSNPN and CDR2 is SVGIG (reference sequence). The V and J ends lost 0 bases and 9 bases, in that order; junction bases with no gene match: 7. This CDR3 contains 13 residues. The CDR3 coding sequence is TGTGCCTGGAGTGTTTCGACAGGGTCAAGCTACACCTTC. It yields the protein CAWSVSTGSSYTF.

The chain has TRBV6-5 and TRBJ1-1, with D unclear. The V gene's germline CDR1 is MNHEY and CDR2 SVGAGI. The CDR3 sequence is 11 residues long. Trimming shortened V by 9 bases and J by 11 bases, and 16 bases separated the two germline ends. The CDR3 protein is CAREDPSGAFF. CDR3 sequence (DNA): TGTGCCAGGGAGGACCCCAGCGGGGCTTTCTTT.

This clone was seen more than once but under ten times. The chain employs TRBV6-6 and TRBJ1-1; 8 bases line up with TRBD1. Germline CDR1 and CDR2: MNHNY and SVGAGI (reference sequence). J was trimmed by 5 bases and V by 8 bases; bases with no gene match: 16. This CDR3 spans 16 amino acids. The CDR3 sequence is CASLTPGTGQLTEAFF. CDR3 nucleotide sequence: TGTGCCAGCCTAACCCCCGGGACAGGCCAACTTACTGAAGCTTTCTTT.